These 11 T cell receptor beta chains originate from one sample sequenced in a study of shared clonotypes between healthy human individuals. Assay: immunoSEQ multiplex PCR; the TCRdb copy retains only in-frame clones and omits some. The data hold about 1 million clones, with roughly 80% observed a single time. Sequences were obtained from memory CD4+ T cells sorted from blood. Subset noted: CD45RA-negative fraction. Receptors originate from a man between 18 and 35 years old in good health.

The chain couples TRBV6-5 to TRBJ1-1, with unresolved D. CDR1 and CDR2 from the germline V gene are MNHEY and SVGAGI. The CDR3 covers 13 residues. The V gene lost 2 bases and the J gene lost 5 bases, with 9 bases spanning the gap. The CDR3 DNA reads TGTGCCAGCAGTTACGGGTCGGCTACTGAAGCTTTCTTT. Its protein product is CASSYGSATEAFF.

The J gene is TRBJ2-7, the V gene TRBV28; 10 positions agree with TRBD2. The CDR3 spans 14 residues. Germline CDR1 MDHEN, CDR2 SYDVKM. The junction had 2 bases not matched to a gene; V was cut back by 3 bases and J by 3 bases. CDR3 sequence: CASSFSGGRYEQYF. The CDR3 nucleotides read TGTGCCAGCAGTTTTAGCGGGGGGCGCTACGAGCAGTACTTC.

As concerns this clone: Other DNA sequences in this sample translate to the same CDR3. The chain is built from TRBV7-3 and TRBJ1-1, with unresolved D. Germline V lookup: CDR1 SGHTA, CDR2 FQGTGA. The germline V and J ends were trimmed by 1 base and 1 base, with 7 bases remaining between them. CDR3 length equals 14 residues. CDR3 sequence (DNA): TGTGCCAGCAGCTTAAACCCAGGGAACACTGAAGCTTTCTTT. Translating it yields CASSLNPGNTEAFF.

CDR3 sequence: CASSLGTGDNSPLHF. The CDR3 bases are TGCGCCAGCAGCTTGGGGACAGGGGACAATTCACCCCTCCACTTT. The rearrangement links TRBV5-1 to TRBJ1-6; 9 bases line up with TRBD1. The junction had 2 bases not matched to a gene; V was cut back by 0 bases and J by 7 bases. There are 15 residues in the CDR3. The germline V gene encodes CDR1 SGHRS and CDR2 YFSETQ.

This sequence joins TRBV29-1 and TRBJ1-4; 7 bases fit TRBD1. The CDR3 is 13 amino acids. V shed 6 bases and J 4 bases; nucleotides not matched to a gene: 5. Germline V gene sequence: CDR1 SQVTM, CDR2 ANQGSEA. The CDR3 bases are TGCAGCGTGGGGCGGGACAGTAATGAAAAACTGTTTTTT. Residues: CSVGRDSNEKLFF.

This clone has more than one count but fewer than ten. V usage is TRBV2 and J usage is TRBJ1-2; a possible D gene is TRBD1 (5 bases). This CDR3 has 14 residues. From germline, CDR1 is SNHLY and CDR2 FYNNEI. Trimming cost V 6 bases and J 0 bases, with 11 bases left between them. The DNA for the CDR3 is TGTGCCAGCAGCGGGACGGGGACTAACTATGGCTACACCTTC. Protein: CASSGTGTNYGYTF.

This clone was detected a few times. The J gene is TRBJ2-5, the V gene TRBV30; 12 bases are shared with TRBD2. Germline V lookup: CDR1 GTSNPN, CDR2 SVGIG (reference sequence). The ends lost 2 bases at V and 5 bases at J; junction bases unmatched: 6. This CDR3 spans 15 amino acids. CDR3 bases: TGTGCCTGGAGTACTCGACTAGCGGGGGCTGAGACCCAGTACTTC. This gives the protein CAWSTRLAGAETQYF.

J is TRBJ1-1 and V is TRBV28; D is uncertain. The length of the CDR3 is 13 residues. Germline lookup yields CDR1 MDHEN and CDR2 SYDVKM. V was clipped by 3 bases and J by 4 bases, with 9 bases between them. CDR3 in amino acids: CASSFAGSTEAFF. CDR3 bases: TGTGCCAGCAGTTTTGCCGGTTCCACTGAAGCTTTCTTT. The full variable domain, with the rest looked up from reference TRBV28 and TRBJ1-1, is DVKVTQSSRYLVKRTGEKVFLECVQDMDHENMFWYRQDPGLGLRLIYFSYDVKMKEKGDIPEGYSVSREKKERFSLILESASTNQTSMYLCASSFAGSTEAFFGQGTRLTVV.

This clone was detected once. The J gene is TRBJ2-7, the V gene TRBV7-2; 8 bases fit TRBD2. CDR3 length: 14 amino acids. V lost 5 bases, J lost 2 bases, and 5 bases stayed unmatched. Germline CDR1 SGHTA, CDR2 FQGNSA. The CDR3 is CASSNSGGAYEQYF. For the CDR3, the DNA is TGTGCCAGCAGCAATTCGGGAGGGGCCTACGAGCAGTACTTC.

This clone has only a few counts. The gene calls are TRBV10-1 and TRBJ2-7; TRBD1 aligns across 7 bases. The CDR3 is 12 amino acids. V was clipped by 4 bases and J by 4 bases; unmatched bases: 1. From germline, CDR1 is WNHNN and CDR2 SYGVQD (reference sequence). The DNA of the CDR3 is TGCGCCAGCAGTGCCAGGGGGTACGAGCAGTACTTC. Translated: CASSARGYEQYF.

This clone appeared a few times. This chain uses TRBV6-5 with TRBJ2-6, with D perhaps assigned TRBD1 or TRBD2 (5 bases each). Between the trimmed V and J ends, which lost 10 bases and 0 bases, there was a span of 13 bases. The germline gives CDR1 MNHEY, CDR2 SVGAGI. CDR3 length equals 15 residues. CDR3 region: CATGDAISGANVLTF. CDR3 sequence (DNA): TGTGCCACTGGGGACGCGATCTCTGGGGCCAACGTCCTGACTTTC.